A single sample gave rise to the 5 T cell receptor beta chains below, sequenced in a study of cytomegalovirus exposure and HLA in healthy donors. A multiplex PCR was run with 60 Vbeta primers and 13 Jbeta primers. Profiling relied on immunoSEQ multiplex PCR, and the TCRdb table lists in-frame clones only, not all of them. This sample yields 200,000 or so clones, of which more than 75% are seen a single time; around 1.4% belongs to the top ten. Sample: PBMCs. The receptors shown here come from a human donor in good health.

This clone was counted a few times. The CDR3 loop is CASKRGPEAFF. The CDR3 nucleotides read TGTGCCAGCAAAAGGGGGCCTGAAGCTTTCTTT. The chain uses TRBV6-5 and TRBJ1-1, with 7 bases fitting TRBD1. The germline V gene encodes CDR1 MNHEY and CDR2 SVGAGI. J gave up 6 bases and V 7 bases, and 2 bases lay outside the gene matches. The CDR3 spans 11 residues.

The chain employs TRBV6-5 and TRBJ2-5, with 9 bases lining up with TRBD1. Near its end, the DNA agrees better with TRBJ2-7, so the J call may be wrong. This CDR3 spans 15 amino acids. Germline assignment: CDR1 MNHEY and CDR2 SVGAGI. The CDR3 loop is CASTLGQGPSYEQYF. The CDR3 DNA is TGTGCCAGCACGTTGGGACAGGGCCCGTCCTACGAGCAGTACTTC.

The chain has TRBV6-5 and TRBJ1-2; 11 positions match TRBD1. Germline V gene lookup returns CDR1 MNHEY and CDR2 SVGAGI. Trimming took 2 bases from V and 0 from J; bases not matched to a gene: 2. The CDR3 length is 16 residues. In DNA, the CDR3 is TGTGCCAGCAGTTACGGGACAGGGGGAGCTAACTATGGCTACACCTTC. Its protein product is CASSYGTGGANYGYTF.

The rearrangement links TRBV19 to TRBJ2-5, with 9 nucleotides matching TRBD1. The CDR3 loop spans 15 amino acids. CDR1 is LNHDA and CDR2 is SQIVND in the germline V gene (reference sequence). V shed 5 bases, J shed 4 bases, and the junction held 8 bases outside the gene matches. In DNA, the CDR3 is TGTGCCAGTAGTTACGGGACAGGGAATGTAGAGACCCAGTACTTC. Translated: CASSYGTGNVETQYF.

The rearrangement uses TRBV6-6 and TRBJ1-1; D is perhaps TRBD1 (5 bases). This CDR3 is built from 16 residues. Germline V gene sequence: CDR1 MNHNY, CDR2 SVGAGI (reference sequence). Trimming removed 5 bases from V and 1 base from J, with 17 bases in between. In DNA, the CDR3 is TGTGCCAGCAGTCCGGGTAAGGGCCAGGGGAACACTGAAGCTTTCTTT. Protein: CASSPGKGQGNTEAFF.